The sequence of this T cell receptor (beta chain) was determined in a study of blood T cells in healthy people across ages. A second PCR, run for about 7 to 12 cycles, used a sample-barcoded 5' primer plus a J-beta primer mix. One entry per CDR3 protein, called by TCRdb with MiXCR from the 5' RACE reads. This table holds more than 800,000 distinct CDR3 sequences, under 35% found once. This CDR3 region has 13 residues. V was shortened by 4 bases and J by 7 bases, with 11 bases between the two germline ends. The germline gives CDR1 SGHVS, CDR2 FNYEAQ. In its sample, this clonotype was seen many times. The sample was blood. The rearrangement joins TRBV7-6 to TRBJ2-1; weak D call: TRBD2 (7 bases). The sequence derives from a woman older than 75 in good health. DNA for the CDR3: TGTGCCAGCAGCTACAGGGAGGGGAATGAGCAGTTCTTC. Amino acids: CASSYREGNEQFF.